This T cell receptor (beta chain) was sequenced in a study of blood T cell repertoires in COVID-19. Across the study: Sites across the United States, Italy and Spain contributed samples from acute and convalescent COVID-19. The analysed material was cDNA or gDNA that came from T cells, B-cell-depleted T cells, or PBMCs.

Under the authors' procedure: Quantification of nucleated cells was approximated via reference gene primer amplification. Produced via immunoSEQ multiplex PCR; TCRdb's table is partial and in-frame only. V and J calls and clone size are copied from that table; D and trimming were computed from the DNA. This table has 80,000 or so clones, about 80% appearing once. Looked up from germline, CDR1 is LNHDA and CDR2 is SQIVND (reference sequence). The CDR3 sequence is 12 residues long. Trimming cost V 5 bases and J 3 bases, with 7 bases left between them. Sequencing input: peripheral blood. The rearrangement joins TRBV19 to TRBJ1-1, with unresolved D. The source of this sequence is a man aged 45 to 65 with active or convalescent COVID-19. In DNA, the CDR3 is TGTGCCAGTAGTGGGCAGTACACTGAAGCTTTCTTT. Its translation is CASSGQYTEAFF.